The clone carrying this TCR beta chain has just a few counts. The data are from a study of CD8 T cells in Susac syndrome. cDNA came from approximately 0.5 to 1 ug RNA primed by random hexamers. One entry per CDR3 protein, called by TCRdb with MiXCR from the immunoSEQ multiplex PCR reads. The sample contains under 150,000 distinct CDR3 sequences, around 86% of which appear only once. V was clipped by 5 bases and J by 3 bases, with 14 bases between them. The CDR3 is made up of 14 amino acids. CDR1 is MNHEY and CDR2 is SVGAGI in the germline V gene. Sequencing of TCR beta was carried out in blood CD8+ and CD4+ T cells. The CD8+ and CD4+ T cells were isolated magnetically using a negative isolation approach, whereas the TEMRA cells were enriched by FACS.

This clonotype originated in a human donor with multiple sclerosis. Specimen: CD8+ T cells from PBMCs. The gene calls are TRBV6-5 and TRBJ2-7, with D perhaps given as TRBD1 or TRBD2 (5 bases each). DNA of the CDR3: TGTGCCAGCAGTCATTCCGGGGCAGGCTACGAGCAGTACTTC. Translation: CASSHSGAGYEQYF.